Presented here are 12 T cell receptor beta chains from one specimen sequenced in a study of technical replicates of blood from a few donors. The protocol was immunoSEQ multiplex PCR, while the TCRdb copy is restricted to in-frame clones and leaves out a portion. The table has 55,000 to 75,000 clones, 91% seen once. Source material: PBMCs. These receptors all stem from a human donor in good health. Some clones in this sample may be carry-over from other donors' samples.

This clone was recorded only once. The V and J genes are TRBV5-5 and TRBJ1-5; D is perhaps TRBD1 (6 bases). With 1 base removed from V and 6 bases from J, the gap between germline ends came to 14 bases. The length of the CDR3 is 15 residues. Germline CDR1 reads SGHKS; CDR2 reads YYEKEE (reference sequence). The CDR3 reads CASSLWGGQGQPQHF. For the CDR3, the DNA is TGTGCCAGCAGCTTGTGGGGGGGGCAGGGTCAGCCCCAGCATTTT.

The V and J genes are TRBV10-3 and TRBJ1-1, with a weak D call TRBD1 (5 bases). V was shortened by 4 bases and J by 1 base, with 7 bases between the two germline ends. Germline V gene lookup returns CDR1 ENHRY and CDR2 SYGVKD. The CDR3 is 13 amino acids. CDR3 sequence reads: CAISGGENTEAFF. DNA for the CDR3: TGTGCCATCAGTGGGGGGGAGAACACTGAAGCTTTCTTT.

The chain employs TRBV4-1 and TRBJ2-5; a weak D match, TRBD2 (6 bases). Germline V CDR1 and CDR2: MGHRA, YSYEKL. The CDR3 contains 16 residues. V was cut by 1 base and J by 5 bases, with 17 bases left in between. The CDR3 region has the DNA TGCGCCAGCAGCCAAGCCAACCCGGGACTGAAGGAGACCCAGTACTTC. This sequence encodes CASSQANPGLKETQYF.

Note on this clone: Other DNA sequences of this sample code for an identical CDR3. The DNA of the CDR3 is TGTGCCAGCAGCCAAAGCACAGATACGCAGTATTTT. This codes for CASSQSTDTQYF. The chain employs TRBV7-9 and TRBJ2-3; D is unresolved. The CDR3 has 12 residues. Between the trimmed V and J ends, which lost 5 bases and 0 bases, there was a span of 3 bases. Germline CDR1 reads SEHNR; CDR2 reads FQNEAQ (reference sequence).

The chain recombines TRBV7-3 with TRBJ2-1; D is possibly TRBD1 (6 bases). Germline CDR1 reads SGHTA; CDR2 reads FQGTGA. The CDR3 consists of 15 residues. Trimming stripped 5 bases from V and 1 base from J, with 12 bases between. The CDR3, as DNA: TGTGCCAGCAGCCCACAGGACAGATCCTACAATGAGCAGTTCTTC. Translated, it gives CASSPQDRSYNEQFF.

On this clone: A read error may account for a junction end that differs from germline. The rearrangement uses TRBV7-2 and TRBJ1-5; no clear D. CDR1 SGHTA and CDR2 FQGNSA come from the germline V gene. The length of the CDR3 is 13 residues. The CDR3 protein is CASSLARREVVYF. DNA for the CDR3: TGTGCCAGCAGCTTAGCCCGGCGGGAAGTTGTGTATTTT.

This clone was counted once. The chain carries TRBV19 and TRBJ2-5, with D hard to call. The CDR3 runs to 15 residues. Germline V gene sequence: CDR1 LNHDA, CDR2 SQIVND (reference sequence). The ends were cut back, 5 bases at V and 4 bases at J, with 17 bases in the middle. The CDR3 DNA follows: TGTGCCAGTAGTTTGTTAGACTCCGGTAGAGAGACCCAGTACTTC. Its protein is CASSLLDSGRETQYF.

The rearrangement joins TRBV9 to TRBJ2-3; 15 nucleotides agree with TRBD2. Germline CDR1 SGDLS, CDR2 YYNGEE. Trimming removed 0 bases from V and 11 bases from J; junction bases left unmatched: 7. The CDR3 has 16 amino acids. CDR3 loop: CASSVGTSGRALQQYF. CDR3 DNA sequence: TGTGCCAGCAGCGTAGGGACTAGCGGGAGGGCCTTACAGCAGTATTTT. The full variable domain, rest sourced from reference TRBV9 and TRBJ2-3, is DSGVTQTPKHLITATGQRVTLRCSPRSGDLSVYWYQQSLDQGLQFLIQYYNGEERAKGNILERFSAQQFPDLHSELNLSSLELGDSALYFCASSVGTSGRALQQYFGPGTRLTVL.

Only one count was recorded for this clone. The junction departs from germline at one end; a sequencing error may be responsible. The CDR3 protein is CASSLDKNTEAFF. The DNA of the CDR3 is TGCGCCAGCAGTTTGGACAAGAACACTGAAGCTTTCTTT. The chain carries TRBV5-1 and TRBJ1-1; a possible D gene is TRBD1 (5 bases). Germline V gives CDR1 SGHRS, CDR2 YFSETQ. This CDR3 region has 13 residues.

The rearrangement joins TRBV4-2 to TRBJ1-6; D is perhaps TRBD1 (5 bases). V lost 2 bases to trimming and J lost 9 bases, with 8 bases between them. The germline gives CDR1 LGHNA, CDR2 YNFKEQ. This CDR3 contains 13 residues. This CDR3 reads CASSQQGSSPLHF. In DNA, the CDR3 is TGTGCCAGCAGCCAACAGGGTTCTTCACCCCTCCACTTT.

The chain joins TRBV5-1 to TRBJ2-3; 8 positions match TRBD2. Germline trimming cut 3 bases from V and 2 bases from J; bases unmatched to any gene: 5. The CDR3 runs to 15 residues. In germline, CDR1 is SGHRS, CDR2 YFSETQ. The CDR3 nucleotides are TGCGCCAGCAGCTGGCGAGCGGGGGCCACAGATACGCAGTATTTT. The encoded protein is CASSWRAGATDTQYF.

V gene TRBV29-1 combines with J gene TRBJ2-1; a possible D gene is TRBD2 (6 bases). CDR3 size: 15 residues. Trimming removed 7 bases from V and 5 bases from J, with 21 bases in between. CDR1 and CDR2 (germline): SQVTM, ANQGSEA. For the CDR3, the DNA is TGCAGCGCTTCCAAGACTAGTTCCGGGAACAATGAGCAGTTCTTC. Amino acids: CSASKTSSGNNEQFF.